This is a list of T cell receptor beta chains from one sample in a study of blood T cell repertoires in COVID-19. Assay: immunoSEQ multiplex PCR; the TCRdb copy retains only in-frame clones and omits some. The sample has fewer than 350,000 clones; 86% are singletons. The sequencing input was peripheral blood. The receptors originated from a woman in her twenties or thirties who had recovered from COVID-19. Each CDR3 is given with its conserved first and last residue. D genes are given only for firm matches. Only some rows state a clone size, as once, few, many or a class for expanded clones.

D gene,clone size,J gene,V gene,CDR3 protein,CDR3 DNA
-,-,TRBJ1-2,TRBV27,CASSQGQGNTYGYTF,TGTGCCAGCAGCCAGGGCCAGGGGAACACCTATGGCTACACCTTC
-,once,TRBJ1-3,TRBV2,CASSGEAGSGNTIYF,TGTGCCAGCAGTGGGGAGGCCGGCTCTGGAAACACCATATATTTT
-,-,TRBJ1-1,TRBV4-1,CASSSRRGRKTEAFF,TGCGCCAGCAGCTCCCGCCGGGGAAGGAAGACTGAAGCTTTCTTT
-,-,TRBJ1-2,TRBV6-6,CASSYSTKQGYTF,TGTGCCAGCAGTTACTCGACAAAACAGGGCTACACCTTC
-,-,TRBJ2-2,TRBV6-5,CASSYMAGMNTGELFF,TGTGCCAGCAGTTACATGGCGGGGATGAACACCGGGGAGCTGTTTTTT
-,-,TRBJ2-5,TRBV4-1,CASSQGPGRETQYF,TGCGCCAGCAGCCAAGGGCCAGGGCGAGAGACCCAGTACTTC
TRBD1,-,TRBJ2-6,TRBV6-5,CASSQGATGANVLTF,TGTGCCAGCAGTCAGGGGGCGACTGGGGCCAACGTCCTGACTTTC
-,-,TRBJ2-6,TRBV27,CASSLGGTGANVLTF,TGTGCCAGCAGTTTAGGGGGGACTGGGGCCAACGTCCTGACTTTC
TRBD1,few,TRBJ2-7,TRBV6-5,CATRTGTASYEQYF,TGTGCCACCCGAACCGGGACAGCCTCCTACGAGCAGTACTTC
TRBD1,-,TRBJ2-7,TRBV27,CASRDDRDLAYEQYF,TGTGCCAGCAGAGACGACAGGGACCTCGCCTACGAGCAGTACTTC
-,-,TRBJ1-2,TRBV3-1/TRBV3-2,CASSQVGDGYTF,TGTGCCAGCAGCCAAGTAGGGGATGGCTACACCTTC
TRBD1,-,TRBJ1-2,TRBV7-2,CASRQPGQNPFDYGYTF,TGTGCCAGCAGGCAACCGGGACAGAACCCTTTCGACTATGGCTACACCTTC
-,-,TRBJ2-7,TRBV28,CASSLAPPVDEQYF,TGTGCCAGCAGTTTAGCTCCCCCGGTCGACGAGCAGTACTTC
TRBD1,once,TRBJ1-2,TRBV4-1,CASSLRGQGAVGYTF,TGCGCCAGCAGCCTTCGGGGACAGGGGGCTGTGGGCTACACCTTC
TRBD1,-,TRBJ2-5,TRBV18,CASSPQGQEETQYF,TGTGCCAGCTCACCACAGGGACAGGAGGAGACCCAGTACTTC
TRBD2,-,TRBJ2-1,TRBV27,CASSLSGASGGRNEQFF,TGTGCCAGCAGTTTATCGGGGGCTAGCGGGGGGAGGAATGAGCAGTTCTTC
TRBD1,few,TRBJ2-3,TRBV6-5,CASSYPGQGTDTQYF,TGTGCCAGCAGTTACCCGGGACAGGGCACAGATACGCAGTATTTT
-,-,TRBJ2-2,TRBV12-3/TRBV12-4,CASSFSAGELFF,TGTGCCAGCAGTTTTTCGGCCGGGGAGCTGTTTTTT
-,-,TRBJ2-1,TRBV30,CAWRRQDTPVDEQFF,TGTGCCTGGAGACGACAGGATACCCCCGTGGATGAGCAGTTCTTC
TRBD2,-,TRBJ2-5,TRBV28,CASSSPGGGETQYF,TGTGCCAGCAGCTCCCCGGGGGGAGGAGAGACCCAGTACTTC
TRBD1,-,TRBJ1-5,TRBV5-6,CASSSMTGVNQPQHF,TGTGCCAGCAGCTCAATGACAGGGGTCAATCAGCCCCAGCATTTT
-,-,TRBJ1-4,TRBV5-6,CASTGAGRADEKLFF,TGTGCCAGCACTGGAGCGGGCCGCGCGGATGAAAAACTGTTTTTT
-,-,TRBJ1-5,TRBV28,CASRAQPNQPQHF,TGTGCCAGCAGAGCACAGCCGAATCAGCCCCAGCATTTT
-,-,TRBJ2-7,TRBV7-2,CASSVSASSYEQYF,TGTGCCAGCAGCGTTAGCGCCAGCTCCTACGAGCAGTACTTC
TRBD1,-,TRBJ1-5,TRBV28,CASTTPTGRNQPQHF,TGTGCCAGCACTACCCCGACAGGGAGAAATCAGCCCCAGCATTTT
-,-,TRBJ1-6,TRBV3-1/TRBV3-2,CASSSAGAGSYNSPLHF,TGTGCCAGCAGCAGTGCAGGGGCTGGCTCCTATAATTCACCCCTCCACTTT
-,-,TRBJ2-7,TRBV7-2,CASSLIGGSPYEQYF,TGTGCCAGCAGCTTAATAGGAGGGAGTCCCTACGAGCAGTACTTC
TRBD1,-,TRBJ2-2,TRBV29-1,CSVGWQGAGELFF,TGCAGCGTTGGTTGGCAGGGGGCCGGGGAGCTGTTTTTT
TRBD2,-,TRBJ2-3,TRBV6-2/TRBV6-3,CASSYSSAGGPTDTQYF,TGTGCCAGCAGTTATTCGTCGGCGGGAGGGCCAACAGATACGCAGTATTTT